Sequencing of this T cell receptor (beta chain) was carried out in a study of blood T cell repertoires in COVID-19. Study information: Material from acute and convalescent COVID-19 was sourced from the United States, Italy and Spain. Sample material is recorded as cDNA or gDNA derived from T cells, B-cell-depleted T cells, or PBMCs.

As originally analysed: Estimates of nucleated cell counts were drawn from the amplification of reference gene primers. Method: immunoSEQ multiplex PCR; TCRdb's copy keeps in-frame clones and lacks some. For V, J and clone size, that table is used; D and trimming come from the DNA. This repertoire shows about 190,000 clones, almost 85% found once; its top ten account for 5.1%. This sequence was found in a woman between 65 and 79 years old with active or convalescent COVID-19. The sample taken for sequencing was peripheral blood.

The CDR3, as DNA: TGTGCCAGCAGCTTTGACCGGGGTGAGCAGTTCTTC. Translated, it gives CASSFDRGEQFF. This chain connects TRBV7-9 to TRBJ2-1, with a tentative D call TRBD2 (5 bases). V was clipped by 3 bases and J by 9 bases, with 9 bases between them. This CDR3 spans 12 amino acids. CDR1 and CDR2 from the germline V gene are SEHNR and FQNEAQ (reference sequence).